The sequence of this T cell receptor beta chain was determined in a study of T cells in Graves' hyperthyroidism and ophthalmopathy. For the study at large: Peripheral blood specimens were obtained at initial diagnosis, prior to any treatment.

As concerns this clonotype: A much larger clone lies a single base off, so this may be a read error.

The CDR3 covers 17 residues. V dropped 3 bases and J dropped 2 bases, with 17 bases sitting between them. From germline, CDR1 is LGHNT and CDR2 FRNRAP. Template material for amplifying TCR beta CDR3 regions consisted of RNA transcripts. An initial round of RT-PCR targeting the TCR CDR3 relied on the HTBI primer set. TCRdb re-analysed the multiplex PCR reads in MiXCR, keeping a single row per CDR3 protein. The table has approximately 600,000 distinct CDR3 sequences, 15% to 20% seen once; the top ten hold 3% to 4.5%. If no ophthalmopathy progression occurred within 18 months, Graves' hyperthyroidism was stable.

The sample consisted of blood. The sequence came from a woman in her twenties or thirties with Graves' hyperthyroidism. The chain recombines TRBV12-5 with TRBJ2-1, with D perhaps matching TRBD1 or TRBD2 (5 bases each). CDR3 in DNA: TGTGCTAGTGGTTTCGTGGTCCCGGGACCTCCCTACAATGAGCAGTTCTTC. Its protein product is CASGFVVPGPPYNEQFF. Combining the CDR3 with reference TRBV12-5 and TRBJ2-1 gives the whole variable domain DARVTQTPRHKVTEMGQEVTMRCQPILGHNTVFWYRQTMMQGLELLAYFRNRAPLDDSGMPKDRFSAEMPDATLATLKIQPSEPRDSAVYFCASGFVVPGPPYNEQFFGPGTRLTVL.